A single sample is the source of the 2 T cell receptor beta chains below, sequenced in a study of shared clonotypes between healthy human individuals. Data came from immunoSEQ multiplex PCR; TCRdb stores just in-frame clones and leaves some out. This sample has 2,500,000 or so clones, with over 85% found just once. The sample comprised naive CD4+ T cells sorted from blood. This sample's subset: CD45RA+ positively selected. All receptors come from a young man in good health.

The V call is TRBV5-1, the J call TRBJ2-5; D possibly corresponds to TRBD1 (5 bases). CDR3 length equals 13 residues. Germline assignment: CDR1 SGHRS and CDR2 YFSETQ. V was pared by 2 bases and J by 5 bases, with 10 bases between. This CDR3 is CASSFTKGETQYF. For the CDR3, the DNA is TGCGCCAGCAGCTTTACCAAGGGGGAGACCCAGTACTTC.

For this clone: The junction departs from the called germline gene at one end, perhaps through a read error. This chain joins TRBV7-2 and TRBJ2-1; 8 positions agree with TRBD2. The germline gives CDR1 SGHTA, CDR2 FQGNSA. This CDR3 spans 15 amino acids. CDR3 region: CASSLAGNVNNEQFF. DNA of the CDR3: TGTGCCAGCAGCCTAGCGGGCAATGTAAACAATGAGCAGTTCTTC.